This T cell receptor beta chain was found in a study of blood T cells in healthy people across ages. Overall study findings and caveats: With age, beta diversity per million T cells declined roughly linearly, significantly by roughly 40. Compared with aged donors, long-lived donors showed fewer expanded clones, suggesting selection.

For this clonotype: Antigen: not known. One end of the junction does not line up with germline, which may come from a read error.

A J-beta primer mix and a sample-barcoded 5' primer were used in a second PCR of roughly 7 to 12 cycles. In TCRdb, the 5' RACE reads were re-called with MiXCR into one record per CDR3 protein. The sample holds 590,000 or so distinct CDR3 sequences, 25% to 30% seen once. The study recruited healthy Caucasian donors from Russia who were aged about 6 to 90. Per-sample PBMC isolation yielded at least 6.5 million cells. This TCR was recovered from a woman aged 80 or over in good health. The specimen was blood.

The DNA of the CDR3 is TGTGCCAGCAGCTTGCGTAGCGGGGGGAGACGAGAGCGGTACTTC. It yields the protein CASSLRSGGRRERYF. This chain connects TRBV5-6 to TRBJ2-7; TRBD2 aligns across 10 bases. Germline CDR1 and CDR2: SGHDT and YYEEEE. This CDR3 region has 15 residues.